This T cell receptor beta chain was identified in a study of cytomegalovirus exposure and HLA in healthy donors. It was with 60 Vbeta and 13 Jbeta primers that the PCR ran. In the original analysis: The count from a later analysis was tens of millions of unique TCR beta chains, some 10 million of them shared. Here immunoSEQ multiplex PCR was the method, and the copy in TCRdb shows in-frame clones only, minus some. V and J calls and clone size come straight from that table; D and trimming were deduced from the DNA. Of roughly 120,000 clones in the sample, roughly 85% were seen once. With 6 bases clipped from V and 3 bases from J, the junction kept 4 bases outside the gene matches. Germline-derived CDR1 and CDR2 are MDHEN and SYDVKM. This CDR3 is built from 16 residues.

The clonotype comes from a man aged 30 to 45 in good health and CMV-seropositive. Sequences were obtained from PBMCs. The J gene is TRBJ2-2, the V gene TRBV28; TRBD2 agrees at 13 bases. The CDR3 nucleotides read TGTGCCAGCAGCACACTAGCGGGGGGGTACACCGGGGAGCTGTTTTTT. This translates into CASSTLAGGYTGELFF.